The T cell receptor beta chain described here comes from a study of T cells after yellow fever vaccination. Across the study: For low cell numbers, libraries were made with SMART-Seq v4 Ultra Low Input.

Overall study results and limits: A weaker but faster secondary response was observed, peaking on day 5 versus 15. Primary-vaccination clones mostly resurfaced post-booster (approximately 96% CD4, roughly 90% CD8).

About this clonotype: What it binds is unknown.

Universal primer sites and UMIs were introduced during 5'RACE template-switching synthesis of TCR cDNA. Via MiXCR, TCRdb re-called the 5' RACE reads, giving one row per CDR3 protein. The sample records some 220,000 distinct CDR3 sequences, more than 3% being singletons. The CDR3 extends over 13 amino acids. The germline V gene has CDR1 SGHRS and CDR2 YFSETQ. The V end was cut by 9 bases, the J end by 3 bases, with 15 bases between. Specimen: CD4+ T cells sorted from PBMCs, collected 10 days after the yellow fever booster vaccination. The receptor's source is a man younger than 35 who received the YFV17D yellow fever vaccine. This chain connects TRBV5-1 to TRBJ1-1; a possible D gene is TRBD1 (5 bases). CDR3 DNA: TGCGCCACCAGGGAGGGGAGGGACACTGAAGCTTTCTTT. Translation gives CATREGRDTEAFF.